This T cell receptor (beta chain) was captured in a study of blood T cell repertoires in COVID-19. On the study more broadly: The origin of the acute and convalescent COVID-19 samples was the United States, Italy and Spain.

Generated by immunoSEQ multiplex PCR, the TCRdb table keeps only in-frame clones and is missing some. The data show 170,000 or so clones, almost 85% seen once. This clone was counted only a few times. This CDR3 comprises 14 residues. The chain couples TRBV21-1 to TRBJ1-4; TRBD1, as called in the table, went unchecked against the DNA. TRBV21-1 is annotated as a pseudogene. Input material: peripheral blood. This clonotype was sampled from a man between 18 and 35 years old with active or convalescent COVID-19. The CDR3 reads CASIMTETEEELFF. CDR3 in DNA: TGTGCCAGCATTATGACAGAGACGGAAGAGGAACTGTTTTTT.